The source of this T cell receptor (beta chain) is a study of cytomegalovirus exposure and HLA in healthy donors. Germline lookup yields CDR1 GTSNPN and CDR2 SVGIG (reference sequence). With V trimmed by 1 base and J by 4 bases, 8 bases remained unmatched. CDR3 length equals 15 residues. Vbeta (60) and Jbeta (13) primers were used in the PCR. Profiling relied on immunoSEQ multiplex PCR, and the TCRdb table lists in-frame clones only, not all of them. The data show some 190,000 clones, roughly 83% seen once. This TCR was recovered from a boy aged 2 to 9 in good health and CMV-seronegative. V is TRBV30 and J is TRBJ2-7; TRBD1 aligns across 9 bases. The specimen sequenced was PBMCs. CDR3 nucleotide sequence: TGTGCCTGGAGTGGGACAGGGGCGACCCCTTACGAGCAGTACGTC. This gives the protein CAWSGTGATPYEQYV.